This entry lists 22 T cell receptor beta chains sequenced from one sample in a study of blood T cell repertoires in COVID-19. Here immunoSEQ multiplex PCR was the method, and the copy in TCRdb shows in-frame clones only, minus some. Here the sample spans under 200,000 clones, 60% to 80% being singletons. Sequenced: peripheral blood. The receptors shown here come from a man aged 55 to 69 with active or convalescent COVID-19.

The gene calls are TRBV28 and TRBJ1-1; D remains unclear. Germline-derived CDR1 and CDR2 are MDHEN and SYDVKM. The CDR3 contains 16 residues. V lost 7 bases, J lost 5 bases, and 23 bases lay in between. CDR3 in DNA: TGTGCCAGCACGGTTGGTCCTAGGGCATGGAGGACTGAAGCTTTCTTT. Amino acid sequence: CASTVGPRAWRTEAFF.

The CDR3 DNA sequence: TGTGCCAGCAGCTCCTTAGCGAAGGGCTCCTACGAGCAGTACTTC. Translation gives CASSSLAKGSYEQYF. This rearrangement joins TRBV7-8 to TRBJ2-7; tentatively, D is TRBD2 (5 bases). V lost 4 bases, J lost 0 bases, and 13 bases lay in between. CDR1 is SGHVS, CDR2 FQNEAQ, per germline. This CDR3 spans 15 amino acids.

V usage is TRBV4-3 and J usage is TRBJ2-5, with 9 bases identical to TRBD1. Trimming removed 3 bases from V and 5 bases from J; junction bases left unmatched: 4. CDR1 is LGHNA, CDR2 YSLEER, per germline. There are 14 residues in the CDR3. The CDR3 DNA sequence: TGCGCCAGCAGCCAGGGGACAGGGTGGGAGACCCAGTACTTC. Protein sequence: CASSQGTGWETQYF.

V is TRBV7-3 and J is TRBJ2-7; D possibly corresponds to TRBD1 (6 bases). V lost 7 bases to trimming and J lost 5 bases, with 27 bases between them. The CDR3 extends over 17 amino acids. Per germline, CDR1 SGHTA and CDR2 FQGTGA. The CDR3 bases are TGTGCCAGCATCCCACACGACGCGAGGACAGAGAATAACGAGCAGTACTTC. Protein sequence: CASIPHDARTENNEQYF.

J is TRBJ2-2 and V is TRBV7-3; 8 bases fit TRBD2. Unmatched junction bases numbered 6, after V lost 5 bases and J lost 7 bases. The CDR3 spans 14 residues. Germline values: CDR1 SGHTA, CDR2 FQGTGA. The CDR3 DNA sequence: TGTGCCAGCAGCCCGGGACTAGGTGGCGGGGAGCTGTTTTTT. Its protein product is CASSPGLGGGELFF.

The rearrangement links TRBV30 to TRBJ2-6; no clear D. Germline CDR1 GTSNPN, CDR2 SVGIG (reference sequence). Trimming left V 4 bases short and J 4 bases short, with 8 bases between. This CDR3 is built from 13 residues. The CDR3 loop reads CAWNFRGANVLTF. Here the CDR3 DNA reads TGTGCCTGGAATTTCCGGGGGGCCAACGTCCTGACTTTC. The complete variable domain, with remaining parts taken from reference TRBV30 and TRBJ2-6, reads SQTIHQWPATLVQPVGSPLSLECTVEGTSNPNLYWYRQAAGRGLQLLFYSVGIGQISSEVPQNLSASRPQDRQFILSSKKLLLSDSGFYLCAWNFRGANVLTFGAGSRLTVL.

This clone was observed a few times. J is TRBJ2-7 and V is TRBV20-1; D remains ambiguous. This CDR3 region has 12 residues. CDR1 DFQATT and CDR2 SNEGSKA come from the germline V gene (reference sequence). The ends were cut back, 3 bases at V and 2 bases at J, with 8 bases in the middle. Here the CDR3 DNA reads TGCAGTGCTAGTGGCGGCACCTACGAGCAGTACTTC. It is translated as CSASGGTYEQYF.

J is TRBJ1-3 and V is TRBV20-1; D gene uncertain. With 4 bases removed from V and 4 bases from J, the gap between germline ends came to 5 bases. Germline CDR1 reads DFQATT; CDR2 reads SNEGSKA (reference sequence). There are 11 residues in the CDR3. CDR3 in amino acids: CSATPGNTIYF. CDR3 DNA: TGCAGTGCTACCCCGGGAAACACCATATATTTT.

This chain joins TRBV28 and TRBJ1-5; D possibly corresponds to TRBD1 (5 bases). The CDR3 is 13 residues long. Germline CDR1 is MDHEN and CDR2 is SYDVKM. Trimming stripped 10 bases from V and 4 bases from J, with 14 bases between. As DNA, the CDR3 is TGTGCCATGGGGGGTGATACGAATCAGCCCCAGCATTTT. Translating it yields CAMGGDTNQPQHF.

The V and J genes are TRBV7-2 and TRBJ1-4; 8 bases are a match to TRBD1. Germline-derived CDR1 and CDR2 are SGHTA and FQGNSA. With 7 bases clipped from V and 4 bases from J, the junction kept 5 bases outside the gene matches. The CDR3 has 14 amino acids. CDR3 residues: CASTQGAYNEKLFF. CDR3 in DNA: TGTGCCAGCACCCAGGGGGCTTATAATGAAAAACTGTTTTTT.

The chain recombines TRBV18 with TRBJ2-7, with TRBD1 identical over 11 bases. Germline lookup yields CDR1 KGHSH and CDR2 LQKENI. The ends lost 4 bases at V and 3 bases at J; junction bases unmatched: 5. The CDR3 loop spans 15 amino acids. Here the CDR3 reads CASSQTGTGGYEQYF. The DNA for the CDR3 is TGTGCCAGCTCACAGACCGGGACAGGGGGCTACGAGCAGTACTTC.

The sample holds one count of this clone. J is TRBJ2-7 and V is TRBV7-9; 9 bases are shared with TRBD1. The CDR3 is 17 residues long. From germline, CDR1 is SEHNR and CDR2 FQNEAQ (reference sequence). J lost 3 bases, V lost 2 bases, and 11 bases had no gene match. DNA of the CDR3: TGTGCCAGCAGCTTACCCTATGAGGGACAGGGACGCTACGAGCAGTACTTC. The encoded protein is CASSLPYEGQGRYEQYF.

The chain joins TRBV7-3 to TRBJ2-5; perhaps TRBD1 as D (6 bases). Trimming took 6 bases from V and 3 from J, leaving 14 bases between them. This CDR3 has 14 residues. Looked up from germline, CDR1 is SGHTA and CDR2 is FQGTGA. As DNA, the CDR3 is TGTGCCAGCAGTCGTGGCAGGGGAGAAGAGACCCAGTACTTC. It encodes CASSRGRGEETQYF.

This sequence joins TRBV7-9 and TRBJ2-1, with TRBD2 matching over 14 bases. The germline gives CDR1 SEHNR, CDR2 FQNEAQ (reference sequence). The CDR3 is 17 residues long. The J segment lost 9 bases and the V segment lost 5 bases, leaving 12 bases of the junction unmatched. The CDR3 DNA sequence: TGTGCCAGCAGCCACCTGGGACTAGCGGGAGAAAGGGGTGAGCAGTTCTTC. It is translated as CASSHLGLAGERGEQFF. Variable domain in full (rest from reference TRBV7-9 and TRBJ2-1): DTGVSQNPRHKITKRGQNVTFRCDPISEHNRLYWYRQTLGQGPEFLTYFQNEAQLEKSRLLSDRFSAERPKGSFSTLEIQRTEQGDSAMYLCASSHLGLAGERGEQFFGPGTRLTVL.

A single count supports this clone. The J gene is TRBJ1-2, the V gene TRBV19; D uncertain. Germline V gene data show CDR1 as LNHDA and CDR2 as SQIVND (reference sequence). This CDR3 spans 13 amino acids. Deletions cut 7 bases from V and 4 bases from J, with 13 bases between. The CDR3 here is CASTPDGIYGYTF. As DNA, the CDR3 is TGTGCCAGTACCCCGGACGGGATCTATGGCTACACCTTC.

The rearrangement links TRBV18 to TRBJ2-7; a possible D gene is TRBD2 (6 bases). V was trimmed by 2 bases and J by 4 bases, leaving 6 bases between them. Looked up from germline, CDR1 is KGHSH and CDR2 is LQKENI. CDR3 length equals 12 residues. The CDR3: CASSPGGYEQYF. In DNA form, the CDR3 reads TGTGCCAGCTCACCAGGGGGGTACGAGCAGTACTTC.

The chain is built from TRBV7-3 and TRBJ2-1; 8 bases line up with TRBD1. This CDR3 spans 14 amino acids. The V and J ends lost 0 bases and 9 bases, in that order; junction bases with no gene match: 4. CDR1 is SGHTA, CDR2 FQGTGA, per germline. The CDR3 coding sequence is TGTGCCAGCAGCTTAACCAGGGGGCAAGGTGAGCAGTTCTTC. This encodes CASSLTRGQGEQFF.

This chain connects TRBV7-2 to TRBJ1-1; 8 nucleotides align to TRBD1. The CDR3 extends over 16 amino acids. Germline V gene data show CDR1 as SGHTA and CDR2 as FQGNSA. V lost 7 bases, J lost 0 bases, and 10 bases stayed unmatched. This CDR3 reads CASIYQMTGVNTEAFF. For the CDR3, the DNA is TGTGCCAGCATCTATCAAATGACAGGGGTGAACACTGAAGCTTTCTTT.

As concerns this clone: The germline gene is not matched at one end of the junction; a read error may be the cause. The V and J genes are TRBV6-1 and TRBJ1-2; 7 nucleotides agree with TRBD1. CDR3 size: 14 residues. Germline V gene data show CDR1 as MNHNS and CDR2 as SASEGT. CDR3 protein: CATSGRGGLYGYTF. DNA for the CDR3: TGTGCCACCAGTGGACGAGGGGGCCTCTATGGCTACACCTTC.

The J gene is TRBJ1-1, the V gene TRBV9; 7 positions agree with TRBD1. This CDR3 is 14 amino acids long. After removal of 4 bases from V and 0 bases from J, the junction contained 3 bases not matched to a gene. Looked up from germline, CDR1 is SGDLS and CDR2 is YYNGEE. CDR3 region: CASSFGQVNTEAFF. CDR3 nucleotide sequence: TGTGCCAGCAGCTTTGGACAGGTGAACACTGAAGCTTTCTTT.

This clone was counted between two and nine times. The rearrangement uses TRBV19 and TRBJ1-5; a weak D match, TRBD1 (5 bases). V was pared by 8 bases and J by 0 bases, with 14 bases between. The CDR3 covers 15 residues. Per the germline V gene, CDR1 is LNHDA and CDR2 is SQIVND (reference sequence). Written as DNA, the CDR3 is TGTGCCAGTTGCCGGACAAGTTATAGCAATCAGCCCCAGCATTTT. This sequence encodes CASCRTSYSNQPQHF.

The chain uses TRBV5-1 and TRBJ1-5; 8 nucleotides align to TRBD1. Germline CDR1 SGHRS, CDR2 YFSETQ. V was pared by 0 bases and J by 7 bases, with 0 bases of the junction left unmatched. This CDR3 region has 13 residues. The CDR3 bases are TGCGCCAGCAGCTTGGGGGACAGGCAGCCCCAGCATTTT. Translating it yields CASSLGDRQPQHF. The full variable domain, with the rest looked up from reference TRBV5-1 and TRBJ1-5, is KAGVTQTPRYLIKTRGQQVTLSCSPISGHRSVSWYQQTPGQGLQFLFEYFSETQRNKGNFPGRFSGRQFSNSRSEMNVSTLELGDSALYLCASSLGDRQPQHFGDGTRLSIL.